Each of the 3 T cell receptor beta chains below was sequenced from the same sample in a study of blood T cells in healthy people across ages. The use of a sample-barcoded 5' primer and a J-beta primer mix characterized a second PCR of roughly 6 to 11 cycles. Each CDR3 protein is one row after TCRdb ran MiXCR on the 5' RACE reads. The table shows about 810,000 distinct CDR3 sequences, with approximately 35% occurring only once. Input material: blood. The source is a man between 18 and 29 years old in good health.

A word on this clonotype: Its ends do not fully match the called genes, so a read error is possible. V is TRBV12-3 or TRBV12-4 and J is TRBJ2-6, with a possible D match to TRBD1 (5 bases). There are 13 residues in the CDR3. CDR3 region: CASSQSGANALTF. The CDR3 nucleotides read TGTGCCAGCAGCCAATCTGGGGCCAACGCCCTGACTTTC.

The CDR3 DNA is TGCGCCAGCAGCCCTCGACAGGCCGGGAACACCGGGGAGCTGTTTTTT. Its translation is CASSPRQAGNTGELFF. The chain uses TRBV4-1 and TRBJ2-2; tentative D call: TRBD1 (6 bases). CDR3 length equals 16 residues. CDR1 MGHRA and CDR2 YSYEKL come from the germline V gene. Trimming left V 4 bases short and J 1 base short, with 13 bases between.

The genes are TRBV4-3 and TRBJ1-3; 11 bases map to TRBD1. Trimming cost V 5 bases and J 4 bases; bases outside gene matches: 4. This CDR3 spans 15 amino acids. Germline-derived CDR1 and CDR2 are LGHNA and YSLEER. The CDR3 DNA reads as TGCGCCAGCAGCTCCGGGACAGGGGGAGGAAACACCATATATTTT. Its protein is CASSSGTGGGNTIYF.